These 5 T cell receptor beta chains came from one sample sequenced in a study of blood T cell repertoires in COVID-19. Generated by immunoSEQ multiplex PCR, the TCRdb table keeps only in-frame clones and is missing some. The sample consists of roughly 200,000 clones, about 81% of them appearing once. The sample consisted of peripheral blood. The receptors originated from a woman of 80 years or more with COVID-19, enrolled during active disease.

The chain recombines TRBV7-2 with TRBJ2-7; 8 bases agree with TRBD1. Unmatched junction bases numbered 7, after V lost 4 bases and J lost 5 bases. CDR3 length: 14 residues. Germline loops: CDR1 SGHTA, CDR2 FQGNSA. In nucleotides, the CDR3 is TGTGCCAGCAGCTCCTTGGACAGGGCCCACGAGCAGTACTTC. Its translation is CASSSLDRAHEQYF.

Only a few counts were recorded for this clone. The chain carries TRBV4-1 and TRBJ1-3; D perhaps matches TRBD1 (6 bases). The V end lost 3 bases, the J end lost 2 bases, and 17 bases lay between the germline ends. The CDR3 covers 17 residues. Germline V gives CDR1 MGHRA, CDR2 YSYEKL. CDR3 in amino acids: CASSQWVSDRPGNTIYF. The DNA for the CDR3 is TGCGCCAGCAGCCAGTGGGTATCGGACAGACCTGGAAACACCATATATTTT.

The table lists this clone with a few counts. This chain joins TRBV15 and TRBJ1-5, with D possibly TRBD1 on 5 matching bases. The CDR3 runs to 15 residues. The V end was cut by 5 bases, the J end by 0 bases, with 11 bases between. Germline V gives CDR1 LNHNV, CDR2 YYDKDF (reference sequence). In DNA, the CDR3 is TGTGCCACCAGCCCGCCGGACACTAGCAATCAGCCCCAGCATTTT. It specifies CATSPPDTSNQPQHF. Based on the CDR3 plus reference TRBV15 and TRBJ1-5, the full variable domain is DAMVIQNPRYQVTQFGKPVTLSCSQTLNHNVMYWYQQKSSQAPKLLFHYYDKDFNNEADTPDNFQSRRPNTSFCFLDIRSPGLGDTAMYLCATSPPDTSNQPQHFGDGTRLSIL.

This chain connects TRBV28 to TRBJ1-5; the match to TRBD1 covers 10 bases. This CDR3 has 18 residues. The junction had 12 bases not matched to a gene; V was cut back by 6 bases and J by 1 base. CDR1 and CDR2 from the germline V gene are MDHEN and SYDVKM. CDR3 amino acids: CASRPRDRGFRSNQPQHF. The CDR3 region has the DNA TGTGCCAGCAGGCCCCGGGACAGGGGCTTCCGCAGCAATCAGCCCCAGCATTTT.

The chain links TRBV19 to TRBJ2-7; maybe TRBD2 (5 bases). This CDR3 region has 13 residues. Per germline, CDR1 LNHDA and CDR2 SQIVND (reference sequence). Trimming left V 5 bases short and J 5 bases short, with 13 bases between. The CDR3 loop is CASSPTDGNEQYF. The DNA for the CDR3 is TGTGCCAGTAGTCCCACCGACGGGAACGAGCAGTACTTC.